This record looks at one T cell receptor (beta chain) sequence and its context. The repertoire was sequenced with immunoSEQ multiplex PCR; TCRdb's copy has only in-frame clones and lacks some. The sample contains over 9,500 clones, around three quarters of which appear only once. This sample is part of a study of T cell clonotyping in hematopoietic cell transplantation. V lost 3 bases, J lost 1 base, and 9 bases stayed unmatched. Germline V lookup: CDR1 GTSNPN, CDR2 SVGIG (reference sequence). This CDR3 spans 16 amino acids. The chain couples TRBV30 to TRBJ1-5, with 7 nucleotides matching TRBD1. The sample in question was peripheral blood mononuclear cells, obtained 180 days after allogeneic stem cell transplant. This TCR was sampled from a male patient aged 60-70 years who had an allogeneic stem cell transplant from an unrelated donor, so the T cells may come from the graft donor. Some clones in this sample may be carry-over from other donors' samples. The CDR3 protein is CAWSPETGRSNQPQHF. CDR3 in DNA: TGTGCCTGGAGCCCCGAGACAGGGAGGAGCAATCAGCCCCAGCATTTT.